Shown below are 2 T cell receptor beta chains from a single sample sequenced in a study of CD8+ T cells in alopecia areata. Treatment here: oral pan-JAK inhibitor, 5-10 mg twice daily. It was cDNA, reverse transcribed from extracted RNA, that served as the sequencing template. Sequenced by immunoSEQ multiplex PCR; TCRdb stores in-frame clones only, minus some. The profile shows approximately 140,000 clones, roughly four fifths of them singletons. The sequencing here drew on CD8+ T cells sorted from blood, taken at week 4, from a patient treated with tofacitinib. Receptor source: a human donor with alopecia areata.

CDR3 coding DNA: TGTGCCAGCAGCGTCGGGACAGCCCTTAATGAAAAACTGTTTTTT. Its protein product is CASSVGTALNEKLFF. The J gene is TRBJ1-4, the V gene TRBV7-9; 7 nucleotides line up with TRBD1. The ends lost 5 bases at V and 4 bases at J; junction bases unmatched: 7. CDR1 is SEHNR and CDR2 is FQNEAQ in the germline V gene (reference sequence). The CDR3 contains 15 residues.

This clone was seen just once. V and J are TRBV29-1 and TRBJ1-5; D remains ambiguous. V lost 6 bases and J lost 6, with 18 bases in between. The germline gives CDR1 SQVTM, CDR2 ANQGSEA. The CDR3 has 14 amino acids. CDR3: CSVADGDLGQPQHF. CDR3 nucleotides: TGCAGCGTCGCAGACGGGGATTTAGGTCAGCCCCAGCATTTT.